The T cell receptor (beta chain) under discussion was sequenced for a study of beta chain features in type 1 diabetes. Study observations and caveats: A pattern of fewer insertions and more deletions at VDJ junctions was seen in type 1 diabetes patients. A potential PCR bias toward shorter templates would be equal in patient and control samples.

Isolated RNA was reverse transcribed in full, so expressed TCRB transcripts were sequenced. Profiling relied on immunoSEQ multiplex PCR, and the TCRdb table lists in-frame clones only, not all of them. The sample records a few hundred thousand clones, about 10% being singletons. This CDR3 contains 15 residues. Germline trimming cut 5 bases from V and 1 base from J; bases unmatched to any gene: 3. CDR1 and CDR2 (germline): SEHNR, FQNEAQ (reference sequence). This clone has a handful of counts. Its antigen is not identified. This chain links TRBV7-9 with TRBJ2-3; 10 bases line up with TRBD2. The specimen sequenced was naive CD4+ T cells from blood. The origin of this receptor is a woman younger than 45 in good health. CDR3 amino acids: CASSTSGMRTDTQYF. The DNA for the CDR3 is TGTGCCAGCAGCACTAGCGGGATGCGCACAGATACGCAGTATTTT.